This T cell receptor (beta chain) was retrieved from a study of T cells in tumors after PD-1 blockade. About the study: Treatment was either pembrolizumab 200 mg every 3 weeks or cemiplimab 350 mg every 2 weeks. Some patients also took daily vismodegib 150 mg during anti-PD-1 treatment. Study conclusions and caveats: Around 37% of tumor TCR clonotypes were also found in blood.

V dropped 1 base and J dropped 0 bases, with 10 bases sitting between them. This CDR3 is 15 amino acids long. CDR1 is LNHDA, CDR2 SQIVND, per germline (reference sequence). Concerning this clone: Its antigen is still unknown.

Method: immunoSEQ multiplex PCR; TCRdb's copy keeps in-frame clones and lacks some. Of 50,000 to 75,000 clones listed, 74% were seen once; the top ten hold approximately 4.5%. Template: tumor biopsy or peripheral blood genomic DNA, roughly 616-6,500 ng per sample. The TCR was taken from a human donor with basal cell carcinoma. J is TRBJ2-7 and V is TRBV19; a weak D match, TRBD1 (6 bases). Sequences were derived from PBMCs, sampled after anti-PD-1 treatment. The DNA for the CDR3 is TGTGCCAGTAGTATAGGGGTGGGGGCCTCCTACGAGCAGTACTTC. This encodes CASSIGVGASYEQYF. Full variable domain (outside the CDR3, taken from reference TRBV19 and TRBJ2-7): DGGITQSPKYLFRKEGQNVTLSCEQNLNHDAMYWYRQDPGQGLRLIYYSQIVNDFQKGDIAEGYSVSREKKESFPLTVTSAQKNPTAFYLCASSIGVGASYEQYFGPGTRLTVT.